This T cell receptor (beta chain) was sequenced for a study of cytomegalovirus exposure and HLA in healthy donors. General observations from the study: Presence/absence analyses supposed approximately even sequencing depth among donors. It was in a later analysis that TCR association rates were seen to vary by HLA locus, highest for DRB1 and lowest for HLA-C.

Vbeta (60) and Jbeta (13) primers were used in the PCR. The assay was immunoSEQ multiplex PCR, and TCRdb's table has in-frame clones only and misses some. The sample lists around 220,000 clones; over 75% were seen once. Note on this clone: Its antigen remains unidentified.

The CDR3 covers 16 residues. Germline V lookup: CDR1 SGHDT, CDR2 YYEEEE. After removal of 0 bases from V and 4 bases from J, the junction contained 4 bases not matched to a gene. The chain is built from TRBV5-6 and TRBJ2-1; TRBD2 aligns across 10 bases. The TCR was taken from a girl between 2 and 10 years old in good health and CMV-seronegative. Sequencing was performed on PBMCs. The CDR3 region is CASSLDRTSGYNEQFF. In DNA, the CDR3 is TGTGCCAGCAGCTTGGACCGGACTAGCGGATACAATGAGCAGTTCTTC. The full variable domain, in which reference TRBV5-6 and TRBJ2-1 provide the parts outside the CDR3, is DAGVTQSPTHLIKTRGQQVTLRCSPKSGHDTVSWYQQALGQGPQFIFQYYEEEERQRGNFPDRFSGHQFPNYSSELNVNALLLGDSALYLCASSLDRTSGYNEQFFGPGTRLTVL.